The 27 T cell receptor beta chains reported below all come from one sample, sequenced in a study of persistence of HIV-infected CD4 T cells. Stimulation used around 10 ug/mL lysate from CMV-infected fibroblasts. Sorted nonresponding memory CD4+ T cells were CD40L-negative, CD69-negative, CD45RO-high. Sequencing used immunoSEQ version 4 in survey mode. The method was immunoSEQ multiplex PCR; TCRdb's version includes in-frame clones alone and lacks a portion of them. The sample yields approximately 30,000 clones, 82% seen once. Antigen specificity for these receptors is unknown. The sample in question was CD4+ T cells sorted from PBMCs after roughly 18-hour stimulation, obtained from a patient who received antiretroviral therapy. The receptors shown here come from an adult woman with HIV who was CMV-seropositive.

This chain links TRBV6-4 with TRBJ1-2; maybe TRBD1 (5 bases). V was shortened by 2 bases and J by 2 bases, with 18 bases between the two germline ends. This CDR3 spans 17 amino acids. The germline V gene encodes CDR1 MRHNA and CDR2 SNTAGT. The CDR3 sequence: CASSDGPLQGANYGYTF. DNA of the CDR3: TGTGCCAGCAGTGACGGCCCCTTACAAGGGGCCAACTATGGCTACACCTTC.

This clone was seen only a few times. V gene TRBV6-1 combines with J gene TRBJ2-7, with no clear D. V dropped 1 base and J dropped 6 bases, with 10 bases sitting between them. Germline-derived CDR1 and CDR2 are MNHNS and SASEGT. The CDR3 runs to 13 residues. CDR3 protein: CASSEGVTGEQYF. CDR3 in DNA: TGTGCCAGCAGTGAAGGGGTGACTGGCGAGCAGTACTTC.

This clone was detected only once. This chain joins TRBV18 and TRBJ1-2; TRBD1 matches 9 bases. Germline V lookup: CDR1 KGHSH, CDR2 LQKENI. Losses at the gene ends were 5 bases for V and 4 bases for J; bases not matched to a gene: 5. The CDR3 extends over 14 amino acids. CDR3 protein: CASSSTGGGYGYTF. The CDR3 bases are TGTGCCAGCTCATCGACAGGGGGTGGCTATGGCTACACCTTC.

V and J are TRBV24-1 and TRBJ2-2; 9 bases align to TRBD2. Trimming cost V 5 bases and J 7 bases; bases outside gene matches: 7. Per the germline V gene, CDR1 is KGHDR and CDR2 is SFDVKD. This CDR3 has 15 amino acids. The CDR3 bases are TGTGCCACCAGTGTGCGGGGGGGCCAAGTCGGGGAGCTGTTTTTT. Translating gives CATSVRGGQVGELFF.

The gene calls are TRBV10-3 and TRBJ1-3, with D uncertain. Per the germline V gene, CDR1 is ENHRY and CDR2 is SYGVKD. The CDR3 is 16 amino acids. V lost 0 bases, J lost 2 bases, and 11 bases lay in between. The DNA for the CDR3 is TGTGCCATCAGTGAGTCTCAGGTTCCTACTGGAAACACCATATATTTT. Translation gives CAISESQVPTGNTIYF.

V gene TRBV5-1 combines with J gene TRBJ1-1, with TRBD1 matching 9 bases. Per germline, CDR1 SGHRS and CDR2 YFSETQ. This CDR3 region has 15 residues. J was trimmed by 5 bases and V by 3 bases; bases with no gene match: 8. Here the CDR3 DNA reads TGCGCCAGCAGCTACCTACAGGGGGCAGGGACTGAAGCTTTCTTT. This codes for CASSYLQGAGTEAFF.

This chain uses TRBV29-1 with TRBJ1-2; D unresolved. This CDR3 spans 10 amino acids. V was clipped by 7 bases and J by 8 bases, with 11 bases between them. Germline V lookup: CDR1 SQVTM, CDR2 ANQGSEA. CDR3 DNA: TGCAGCGCCTCCTCGGGGGGCTACACCTTC. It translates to CSASSGGYTF.

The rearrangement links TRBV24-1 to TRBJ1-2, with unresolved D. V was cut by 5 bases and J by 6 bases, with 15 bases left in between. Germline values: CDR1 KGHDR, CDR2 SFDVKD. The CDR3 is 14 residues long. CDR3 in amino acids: CATSGTTGVDGYTF. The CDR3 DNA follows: TGTGCCACCAGTGGAACGACGGGAGTCGATGGCTACACCTTC.

This CDR3 is CASISGGRDGYTF. CDR3 sequence (DNA): TGTGCCAGCATTTCAGGGGGGAGGGATGGCTACACCTTC. J is TRBJ1-2 and V is TRBV6-5; 7 nucleotides line up with TRBD1. This CDR3 region has 13 residues. Losses at the gene ends were 7 bases for V and 6 bases for J; bases not matched to a gene: 8. Germline CDR1 and CDR2: MNHEY and SVGAGI.

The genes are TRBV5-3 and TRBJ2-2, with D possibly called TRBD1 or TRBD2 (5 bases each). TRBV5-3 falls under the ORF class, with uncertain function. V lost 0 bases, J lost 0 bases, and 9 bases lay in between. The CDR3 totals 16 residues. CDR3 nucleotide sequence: TGTGCCAGAAGCTTGGTTGGGGGAACGAACACCGGGGAGCTGTTTTTT. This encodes CARSLVGGTNTGELFF.

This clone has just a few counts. The CDR3 loop reads CASKKTGGTGELFF. The CDR3 DNA reads as TGTGCCAGCAAGAAGACAGGGGGAACCGGGGAGCTGTTTTTT. The rearrangement links TRBV2 to TRBJ2-2, with 9 bases matching TRBD1. The CDR3 sequence is 14 residues long. Germline CDR1 and CDR2: SNHLY and FYNNEI. V shed 7 bases and J 5 bases; nucleotides not matched to a gene: 5.

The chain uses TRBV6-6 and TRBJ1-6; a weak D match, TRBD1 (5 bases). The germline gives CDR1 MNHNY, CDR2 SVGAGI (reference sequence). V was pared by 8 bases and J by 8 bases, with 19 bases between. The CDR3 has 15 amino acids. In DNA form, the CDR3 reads TGTGCCAGCTACGGGACGACGACAAGTTATTCACCCCTCCACTTT. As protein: CASYGTTTSYSPLHF.

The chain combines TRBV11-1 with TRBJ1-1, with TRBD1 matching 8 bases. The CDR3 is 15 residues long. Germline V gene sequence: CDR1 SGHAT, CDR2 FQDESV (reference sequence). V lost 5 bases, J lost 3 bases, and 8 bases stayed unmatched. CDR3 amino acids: CASSADRGRDTEAFF. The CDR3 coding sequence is TGTGCCAGCAGCGCTGACAGGGGACGGGACACTGAAGCTTTCTTT. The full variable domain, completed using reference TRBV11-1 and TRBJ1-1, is EAEVAQSPRYKITEKSQAVAFWCDPISGHATLYWYRQILGQGPELLVQFQDESVVDDSQLPKDRFSAERLKGVDSTLKIQPAELGDSAMYLCASSADRGRDTEAFFGQGTRLTVV.

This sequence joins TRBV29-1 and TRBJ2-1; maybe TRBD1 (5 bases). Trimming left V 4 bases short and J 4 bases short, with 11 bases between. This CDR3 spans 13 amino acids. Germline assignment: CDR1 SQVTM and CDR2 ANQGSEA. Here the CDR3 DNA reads TGCAGCGTTGGTGAAGGGGTATACAATGAGCAGTTCTTC. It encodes CSVGEGVYNEQFF.

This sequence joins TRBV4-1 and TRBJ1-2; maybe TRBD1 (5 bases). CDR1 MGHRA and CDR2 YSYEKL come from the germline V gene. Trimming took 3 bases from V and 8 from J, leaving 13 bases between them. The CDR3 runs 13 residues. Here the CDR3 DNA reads TGCGCCAGCAGCCACGGACGGGGCGGAGGCTACACCTTC. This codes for CASSHGRGGGYTF.

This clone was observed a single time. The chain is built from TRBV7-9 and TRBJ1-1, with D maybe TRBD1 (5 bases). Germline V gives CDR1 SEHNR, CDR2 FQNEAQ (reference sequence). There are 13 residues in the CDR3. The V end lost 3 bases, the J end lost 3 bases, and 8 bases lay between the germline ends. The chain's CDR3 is CASSFLGDTEAFF. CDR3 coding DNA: TGTGCCAGCAGCTTTTTGGGGGACACTGAAGCTTTCTTT.

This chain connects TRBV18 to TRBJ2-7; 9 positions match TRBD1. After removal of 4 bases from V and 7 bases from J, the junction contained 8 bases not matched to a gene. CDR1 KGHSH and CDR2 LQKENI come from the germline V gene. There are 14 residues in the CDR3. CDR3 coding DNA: TGTGCCAGCTCACGGGACAGGGCAGAGGTTGAGCAGTACTTC. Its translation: CASSRDRAEVEQYF.

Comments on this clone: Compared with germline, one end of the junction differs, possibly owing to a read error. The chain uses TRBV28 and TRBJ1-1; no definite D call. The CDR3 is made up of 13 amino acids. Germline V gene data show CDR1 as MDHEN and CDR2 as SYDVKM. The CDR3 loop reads CASRLYSDTEAFF. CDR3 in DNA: TGTGCCAGCAGATTATATTCGGACACTGAAGCTTTCTTT.

The CDR3 nucleotides are TGTGCCAGCAGCGTAGGAGGGCCGAGCTCCTACAATGAGCAGTTCTTC. Protein product: CASSVGGPSSYNEQFF. V gene TRBV9 combines with J gene TRBJ2-1; maybe TRBD2 (5 bases). Germline CDR1 is SGDLS and CDR2 is YYNGEE. The CDR3 extends over 16 amino acids. V lost 0 bases, J lost 0 bases, and 10 bases lay in between.

The chain's CDR3 is CASSPSPAGGLISSGNTIYF. The CDR3 DNA sequence: TGTGCCAGCTCACCGTCTCCAGCAGGGGGTCTAATCTCCTCTGGAAACACCATATATTTT. The chain has TRBV18 and TRBJ1-3; TRBD1 matches at 7 bases. Unmatched junction bases numbered 17, after V lost 3 bases and J lost 0 bases. This CDR3 region has 20 residues. The germline gives CDR1 KGHSH, CDR2 LQKENI. The variable domain in full, completed from reference TRBV18 and TRBJ1-3, reads NAGVMQNPRHLVRRRGQEARLRCSPMKGHSHVYWYRQLPEEGLKFMVYLQKENIIDESGMPKERFSAEFPKEGPSILRIQQVVRGDSAAYFCASSPSPAGGLISSGNTIYFGEGSWLTVV.

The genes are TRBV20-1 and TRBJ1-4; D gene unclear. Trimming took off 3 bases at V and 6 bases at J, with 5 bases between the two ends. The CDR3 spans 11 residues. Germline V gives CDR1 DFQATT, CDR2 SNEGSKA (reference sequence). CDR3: CSARRDEKLFF. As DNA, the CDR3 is TGCAGTGCTAGGAGGGATGAAAAACTGTTTTTT.

The CDR3 region has the DNA TGCGCCAGCAGCTTTTCGCGGGGGGGCCACAATGAGCAGTTCTTC. It codes for CASSFSRGGHNEQFF. This rearrangement joins TRBV5-1 to TRBJ2-1; 9 bases are a match to TRBD2. V was clipped by 2 bases and J by 5 bases; unmatched bases: 5. Per germline, CDR1 SGHRS and CDR2 YFSETQ. The CDR3 totals 15 residues. Full variable domain (missing parts from reference TRBV5-1 and TRBJ2-1): KAGVTQTPRYLIKTRGQQVTLSCSPISGHRSVSWYQQTPGQGLQFLFEYFSETQRNKGNFPGRFSGRQFSNSRSEMNVSTLELGDSALYLCASSFSRGGHNEQFFGPGTRLTVL.

CDR3 amino acids: CASQTSAGITDTQYF. The CDR3 DNA reads as TGTGCCAGTCAGACTAGCGCTGGGATTACAGATACGCAGTATTTT. The rearrangement uses TRBV19 and TRBJ2-3; 8 nucleotides align to TRBD2. The CDR3 contains 15 residues. V was clipped by 8 bases and J by 3 bases; unmatched bases: 10. The germline V gene encodes CDR1 LNHDA and CDR2 SQIVND (reference sequence).

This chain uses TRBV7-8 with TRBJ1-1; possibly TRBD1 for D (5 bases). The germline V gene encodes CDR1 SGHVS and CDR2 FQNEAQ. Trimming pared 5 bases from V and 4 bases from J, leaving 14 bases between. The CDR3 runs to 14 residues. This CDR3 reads CASSQMQGSTEAFF. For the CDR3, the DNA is TGTGCCAGCAGCCAGATGCAGGGTAGCACTGAAGCTTTCTTT. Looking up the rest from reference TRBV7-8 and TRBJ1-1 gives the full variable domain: GAGVSQSPRYKVAKRGQDVALRCDPISGHVSLFWYQQALGQGPEFLTYFQNEAQLDKSGLPSDRFFAERPEGSVSTLKIQRTQQEDSAVYLCASSQMQGSTEAFFGQGTRLTVV.

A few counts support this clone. The CDR3 DNA reads TGTGCCAGCAGATGGCGACAGGGGCGTGCGAACACTGAAGCTTTCTTT. Amino acids: CASRWRQGRANTEAFF. The V gene is TRBV3-1 (or the pseudogene TRBV3-2), the J gene TRBJ1-1; TRBD1 matches 8 bases. Germline CDR1 and CDR2: LGHDT and YNNKEL (reference sequence). V trimming: 6 bases; J trimming: 1 base; junction bases outside the gene matches: 10. The CDR3 sequence is 16 residues long.

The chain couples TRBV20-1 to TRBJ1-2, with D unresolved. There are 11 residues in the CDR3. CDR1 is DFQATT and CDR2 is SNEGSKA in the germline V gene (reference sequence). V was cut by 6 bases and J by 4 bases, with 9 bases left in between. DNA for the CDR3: TGCAGTGCCAAAGGGATCTATGGCTACACCTTC. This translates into CSAKGIYGYTF.

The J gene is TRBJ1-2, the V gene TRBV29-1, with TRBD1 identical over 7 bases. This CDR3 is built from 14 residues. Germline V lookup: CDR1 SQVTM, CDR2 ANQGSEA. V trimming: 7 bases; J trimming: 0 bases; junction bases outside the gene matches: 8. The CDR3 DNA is TGCAGCGCCACCGGGACAGACTCTAACTATGGCTACACCTTC. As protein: CSATGTDSNYGYTF.